This T cell receptor (beta chain) was obtained from a study of blood T cell repertoires in COVID-19. The CDR3 contains 14 residues. Per the germline V gene, CDR1 is MNHNY and CDR2 is SVGAGI (reference sequence). V lost 4 bases, J lost 1 base, and 8 bases lay in between. In the authors' methods: Reference gene primer amplification gave nucleated cell count estimates. Repertoires were generated with immunoSEQ multiplex PCR, while TCRdb's copy carries only in-frame clones and drops some. V and J calls and clone size are as listed in that table; D and trimming were resolved from the DNA. This sample yields roughly 200,000 clones, of which around nine tenths are seen a single time; about 6% belongs to the top ten.

Sequenced material: peripheral blood. The chain employs TRBV6-6 and TRBJ1-5; no definite D call. The receptor comes from a man aged 55-75 years who had recovered from COVID-19. The CDR3 DNA reads as TGTGCCAGCAGTTCCTCCGCGAGCAATCAGCCCCAGCATTTT. It is translated as CASSSSASNQPQHF.